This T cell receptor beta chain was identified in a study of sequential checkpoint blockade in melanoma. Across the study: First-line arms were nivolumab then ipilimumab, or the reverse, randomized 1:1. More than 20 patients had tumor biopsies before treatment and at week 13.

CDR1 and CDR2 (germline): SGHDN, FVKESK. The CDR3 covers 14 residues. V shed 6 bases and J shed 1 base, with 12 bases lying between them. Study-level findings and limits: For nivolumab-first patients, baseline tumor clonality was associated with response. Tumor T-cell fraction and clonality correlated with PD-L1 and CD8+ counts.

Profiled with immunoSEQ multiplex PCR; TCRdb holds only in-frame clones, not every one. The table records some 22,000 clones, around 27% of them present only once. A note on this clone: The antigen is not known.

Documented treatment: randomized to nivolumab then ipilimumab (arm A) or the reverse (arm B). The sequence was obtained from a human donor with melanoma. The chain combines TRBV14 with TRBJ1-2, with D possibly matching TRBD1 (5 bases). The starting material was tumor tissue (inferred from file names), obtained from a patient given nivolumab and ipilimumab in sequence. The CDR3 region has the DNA TGTGCCAGCAGACAGGTTGTCTTTAACTATGGCTACACCTTC. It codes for CASRQVVFNYGYTF. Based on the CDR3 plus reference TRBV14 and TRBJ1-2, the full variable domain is EAGVTQFPSHSVIEKGQTVTLRCDPISGHDNLYWYRRVMGKEIKFLLHFVKESKQDESGMPNNRFLAERTGGTYSTLKVQPAELEDSGVYFCASRQVVFNYGYTFGSGTRLTVV.